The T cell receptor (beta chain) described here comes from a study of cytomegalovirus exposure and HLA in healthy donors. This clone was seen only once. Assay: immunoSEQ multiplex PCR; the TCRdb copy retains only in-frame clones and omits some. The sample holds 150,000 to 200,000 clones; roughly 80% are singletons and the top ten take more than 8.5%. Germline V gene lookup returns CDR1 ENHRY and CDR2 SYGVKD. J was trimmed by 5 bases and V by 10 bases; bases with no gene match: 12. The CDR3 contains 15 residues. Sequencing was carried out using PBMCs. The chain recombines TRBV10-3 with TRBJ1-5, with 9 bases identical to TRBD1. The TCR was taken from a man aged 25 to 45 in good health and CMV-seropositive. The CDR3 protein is CATSRDRESHQPQHF. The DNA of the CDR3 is TGTGCCACTAGCCGGGACAGGGAGTCACATCAGCCCCAGCATTTT.